This T cell receptor beta chain was documented in a study of cytomegalovirus exposure and HLA in healthy donors (dated by TCRdb to about 2017). Background for the entire study: An earlier analysis of several hundred of the donors reported 250 to 300 Gb of sequence data and 95 million to 120 million unique TCR beta sequences obtained from about 170 million T cells. About 280 gigabases of sequencing data and some 85 million unique TCR sequences were included in an early release covering roughly 600 HLA-typed donors. Among the roughly 430 genotyped donors, 81% belonged to the genetic ancestry cluster associated with self-reported Caucasian donors. The aim of the study was to test whether cataloging public T cell receptors could identify signatures of past pathogen exposure. The T cell repertoires of under 750 subjects were profiled by immunosequencing and related to cytomegalovirus serostatus. Along with the roughly 670-subject first cohort, a separate validation cohort of approximately 110 different subjects was used. To predict cytomegalovirus infection status, the study brought together high-throughput TCR immunosequencing, statistical association of individual TCRs with disease status, and machine learning. In a later analysis, previously published TCR beta repertoires from hundreds of donors were re-analyzed and high-resolution HLA genotyping was added so that TCR occurrence patterns could be studied. Rather than drawing on any new phenotypic data, the later analysis identified candidate immune exposures from TCR beta sequences and the way those sequences occurred across donors. In an earlier analysis of a few hundred of the donors, high-throughput TCR beta sequencing was used to judge whether each TCR beta V gene segment behaved as functional or pseudogenic. Alongside the repertoire data, information on donor age, sex, ethnicity and CMV serostatus was compiled. Genome-wide SNP genotypes for about 65% of the roughly 670 donors were used in a later genetic analysis, which treated that subset as a discovery cohort. Every repertoire in the discovery cohort had been generated on one and the same sequencing platform. Both class I and class II loci were covered by HLA typing, at four-digit resolution. The number of typed donors differed by locus: about 620-640 for A, B, C, DRB1 and DQB1; some 500 for DQA1; some 590 for DPA1; and some 470 for DPB1. Five DR-DQ haplotypes were treated as single units for association and clustering because of strong linkage in the cohort. On average, roughly 240,000 unique TCR beta nucleotide sequences were sequenced per donor among 300 to 500 genotyped donors of the cohort, with roughly 19% of those sequences being non-productive.

As to this clone: No antigen is known for it. It has no much larger one-base neighbor in the sample; base qualities were not kept.

Library preparation was by the immunoSEQ multiplex PCR assay. For the multiplex PCR, a mixture combining 60 forward primers for TCR Vbeta segments and 13 reverse primers for TCR Jbeta segments was used. The CDR3 region of rearranged TCR beta genes was amplified from genomic DNA by a multiplex PCR assay. On the Illumina HiSeq System, the amplified TCR beta libraries were sequenced as 87-base-pair reads. Regarding the original processing steps: A later analysis counted tens of millions of unique TCR beta chains across the 500 to 850 repertoires, and some 11 million of these chains were shared by at least two donors. Raw reads were error-corrected and collapsed into unique sequences by a nearest-neighbor algorithm in which closely related sequences were merged to remove PCR and sequencing errors. To assign V, D and J gene segments, CDR3 sequences were aligned to IMGT reference sequences. For a sequence to be retained, a match of at least six nucleotides to both a V gene segment and a J gene segment was required. A rearrangement was called productive if the CDR3 had no stop codons and remained in frame with V and J, and every other rearrangement was called non-productive. Following IMGT convention, CDR3 was defined as the stretch from the second conserved V-encoded cysteine to the conserved J-encoded phenylalanine. In an earlier analysis of around 570 of the donors, sequences lacking an unambiguous match to a single V gene segment were excluded. An earlier analysis of several hundred of the donors called V segments functional above 56.7% productive rearrangements and segregating when the between-donor standard deviation exceeded 5%. A statistical classification framework was developed to diagnose cytomegalovirus status using the catalog of TCR beta chain sequences. V and J gene assignment, in a later analysis, came from comparing TCR nucleotide sequences with IMGT/GENE-DB human TR gene sequences. A later analysis assigned CDR3 sequences and most-parsimonious VDJ recombination scenarios with the TCRdist pipeline. In a later analysis, each TCR beta chain was defined by its CDR3 amino acid sequence together with its V-gene family, and reads without a unique V-gene family were excluded. As a way to deal with suspected cross-contamination and a sequencing artifact, a later analysis dropped 450 to 600 nucleotide sequences that were highly shared and had low generation probability. A later analysis calculated a clonal expansion index for each public chain from normalized within-repertoire ranks of inferred template counts. In a later analysis, generation probabilities were computed using a VDJ recombination model fitted to out-of-frame rearrangements, and the results were checked against IGoR. In a later analysis, TCR-TCR, TCR-HLA and TCR-CMV co-occurrence was scored with hypergeometric tests, and a repertoire-size bias correction was applied to TCR pairs. In a later analysis, false discovery rates were estimated by permuting HLA or CMV assignments 20 times. In a later analysis, co-occurring TCRs were grouped using DBSCAN, with TCRdist sequence similarity added in when clustering inside HLA-allele-positive subsets. Co-occurrence clustering excluded repertoires with fewer than 30,000 or more than 120,000 public chains, plus five with anomalous nucleotide sharing. Here the immuneACCESS table is served through TCRdb, limited to in-frame sequences with V and J called. Missing clones are a known gap in these copies; in checked studies unresolved V genes cover under half, and the rest lacks a known reason. The DNA gave D and trimming, while V, J and clone size come from that table. For this sample there are some 140,000 clones; around 80% appear just once. 1% to 1.5% of the sample comes from the top ten.

The germline V and J ends show losses of 8 bases and 0 bases respectively, and no gene match explains 14 bases of the junction. From cysteine to phenylalanine, the CDR3 is 17 amino acids long. Only the CDR3 portion is preserved as DNA: 51 bases, with reading frame beginning at the first base. Looking up the germline V gene yields CDR1 MRHNA and CDR2 SNTAGT. The cohort was made up of 666 healthy bone marrow donors. At the time of sampling, all cohort members were nominally healthy, though unrecorded immune exposures were likely present. The donor was CMV seropositive and was included in the group of around 300 seropositive cohort members. Each donor provided a peripheral blood sample, and peripheral blood mononuclear cells were used for TCR beta sequencing. Genomic DNA was extracted from the blood cell samples with the Qiagen DNeasy Blood Extraction Kit. Here is what the overall study found, with its caveats: Because some donors lacked HLA typing at each locus, the association tests relied only on the typed subset. A later analysis associated roughly 17,000 TCR beta sequences with specific HLA alleles at a false discovery rate of 0.05. In a later genetic analysis, fewer N-insertions in productive TCRs were reported among donors in an Asian-associated ancestry cluster than the approximately 630-donor mean. While some public TCRs were present in many individuals, most TCR sequences turned up only very rarely across donors. When HLA alleles, especially DR and DQ, strongly co-occurred, TCR associations were difficult to assign to individual alleles. A further reported finding was that TCR beta sequences accurately predicted the HLA-A and HLA-B alleles for most subjects in the first cohort. The authors suggested that the approach could potentially be generalized to other disease states and immunological phenotypes. Presence/absence analyses assumed roughly uniform sequencing depth across donors, an assumption that may not hold. A group of highly shared sequence variants was considered likely to be a technical artifact of the sequencing pipeline. Correlated functional status among segregating V segments might be attributable to linkage disequilibrium, but an unknown experimental factor could not be ruled out. Because the 87-base-pair reads could not distinguish some IMGT-functional V segments, including TRBV6-2 and TRBV6-3, those segments were excluded. Three of the identified cytomegalovirus-associated TCR beta chains were confirmed in vitro to be specific for cytomegalovirus antigens. Compared with equally common non-associated chains, HLA-associated TCR beta chains in a later analysis were more clonally expanded and had lower generation probabilities. The only immune exposure information available for the cohort was CMV serostatus. Some 16 rarely observed V segments, including chromosome 9 orphons, were excluded from the earlier analysis of approximately 600 of the donors because counts were too low. In an earlier analysis of approximately 590 of the donors, most TCR beta V segments appeared in productive rearrangements about 87% or about 30% of the time, broadly matching IMGT annotations. The classifier was reported to diagnose cytomegalovirus status with high specificity and sensitivity in both the original and validation cohorts. An association between a missense DCLRE1C variant and V-gene and J-gene trimming of TCR beta chains was found in a later genetic analysis and replicated in an independent cohort. According to a later analysis, most CMV-associated TCR beta chains appeared to be HLA-restricted, and the HLA associations seemed to be driven largely by CMV exposure. Several of the top co-occurrence clusters appeared to be linked to parvovirus B19, influenza, CMV and Epstein-Barr virus, according to a later analysis. Only TCR beta chains were sequenced in this cohort, and the absence of alpha or paired-chain data limited detectable features. The study gave a list of about 150 TCR beta chains associated with cytomegalovirus. In a later analysis, the rate of TCR association differed among HLA loci, with DRB1 alleles having the most associated TCRs and HLA-C alleles having the fewest.

This TCR was sampled from a male donor in good health and CMV-seropositive. The V gene is TRBV6-4 and the J gene is TRBJ2-3; 7 middle bases align to TRBD2. Sequenced sample: PBMCs. The DNA sequence is TGTGCCAGCCCGGGCCCGTCACTAGCGAATAGCACAGATACGCAGTATTTT. Protein translation: CASPGPSLANSTDTQYF.